This TCR beta chain derives from a study of lymphopenia after photon versus proton radiotherapy. Findings and caveats of the study: In patients who died, overall survival fell as post-nadir TCR diversity dropped more.

Measured with immunoSEQ multiplex PCR; TCRdb has only the in-frame clones, and not every one. The sample contains 83,000 or so clones, 83% of which appear only once. The CDR3 runs to 14 residues. Trimming took 3 bases from V and 2 from J; bases not matched to a gene: 4. In germline, CDR1 is SGHNT, CDR2 YYREEE (reference sequence). Turning to this clone: The antigen remains undetermined.

The J gene is TRBJ1-2, the V gene TRBV5-4, with TRBD1 matching 7 bases. This receptor was taken from a man in his 60s with pancreatic cancer. The sample in question was peripheral blood, obtained from a patient treated with proton-based radiotherapy. The CDR3 here is CASSWNRGNYGYTF. The CDR3 coding sequence is TGTGCCAGCAGCTGGAACAGGGGAAACTATGGCTACACCTTC.